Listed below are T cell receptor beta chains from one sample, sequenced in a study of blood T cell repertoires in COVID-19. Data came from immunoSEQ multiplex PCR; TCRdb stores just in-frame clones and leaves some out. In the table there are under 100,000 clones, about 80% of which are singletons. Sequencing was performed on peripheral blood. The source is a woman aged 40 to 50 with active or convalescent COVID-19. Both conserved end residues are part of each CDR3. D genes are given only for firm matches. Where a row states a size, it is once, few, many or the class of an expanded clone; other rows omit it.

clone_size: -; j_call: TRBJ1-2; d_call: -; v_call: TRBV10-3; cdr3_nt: TGTGCCATCAGTGAGTGGGCCGGAAAATCCTATGGCTACACCTTC; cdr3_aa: CAISEWAGKSYGYTF
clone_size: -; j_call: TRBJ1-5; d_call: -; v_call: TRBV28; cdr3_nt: TGTGCCAGCAGTTTAGGGGGGGTGAGGAATCAGCCCCAGCATTTT; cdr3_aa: CASSLGGVRNQPQHF
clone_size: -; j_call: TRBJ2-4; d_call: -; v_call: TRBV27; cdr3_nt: TGTGCCAGCAGGGGACTCCTAGCCAAAAACATTCAGTACTTC; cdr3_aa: CASRGLLAKNIQYF
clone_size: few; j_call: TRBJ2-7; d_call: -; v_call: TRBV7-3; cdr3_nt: TGTGCCAGCAGCCTGGGACTTGAATACGAGCAGTACTTC; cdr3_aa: CASSLGLEYEQYF
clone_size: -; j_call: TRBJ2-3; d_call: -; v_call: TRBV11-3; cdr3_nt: TGTGCCAGCACCACAGGTTCTAGCACAGATACGCAGTATTTT; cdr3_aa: CASTTGSSTDTQYF
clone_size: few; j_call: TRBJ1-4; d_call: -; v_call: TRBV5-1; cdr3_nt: TGCGCCAGCAGCTTCTCAACTAATGAAAAACTGTTTTTT; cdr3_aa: CASSFSTNEKLFF
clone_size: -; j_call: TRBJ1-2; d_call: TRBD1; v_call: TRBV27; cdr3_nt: TGTGCCAGCAGTTTTGGGACAGGGTATGGCTACACCTTC; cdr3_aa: CASSFGTGYGYTF
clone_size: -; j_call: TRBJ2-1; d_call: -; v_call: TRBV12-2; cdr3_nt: TGTGCAAGTCGCTTAGCGATGCGGGAGTGCGGTGAGCAGTTCTTC; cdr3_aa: CASRLAMRECGEQFF
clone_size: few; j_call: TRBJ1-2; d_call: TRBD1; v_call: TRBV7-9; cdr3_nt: TGTGCCAGCAGCGCCCCGGGACAGGGGATCGGCGGCTACACCTTC; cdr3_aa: CASSAPGQGIGGYTF
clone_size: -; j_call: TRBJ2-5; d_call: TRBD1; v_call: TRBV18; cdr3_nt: TGTGCCAGCTCACCGCTACAGGGGGAGACCCAGTACTTC; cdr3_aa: CASSPLQGETQYF
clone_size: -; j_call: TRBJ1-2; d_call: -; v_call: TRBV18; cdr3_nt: TGTGCCAGCTCATCACACCCCGGGGGTCGTGTATATGGCTACACCTTC; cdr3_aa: CASSSHPGGRVYGYTF
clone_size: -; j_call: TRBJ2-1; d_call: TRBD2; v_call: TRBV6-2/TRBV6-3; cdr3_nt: TGTGCCAGCAGCACAGAACTAGCGGGACGGACCTACAATGAGCAGTTCTTC; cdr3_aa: CASSTELAGRTYNEQFF
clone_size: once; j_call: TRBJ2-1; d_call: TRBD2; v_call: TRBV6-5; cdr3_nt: TGTGCCAGCACCGAAATAGCGGGAGTAGGAAATGAGCAGTTCTTC; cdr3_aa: CASTEIAGVGNEQFF
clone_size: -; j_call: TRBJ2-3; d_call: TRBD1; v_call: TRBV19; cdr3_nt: TGTGCCAGTAGTCTCGGGACAGGCCTATTCACAGATACGCAGTATTTT; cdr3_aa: CASSLGTGLFTDTQYF
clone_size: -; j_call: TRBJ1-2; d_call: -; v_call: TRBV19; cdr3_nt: TGTGCCAGTAGTACAACAGCCGGTTGGCAGGGATATGGCTACACCTTC; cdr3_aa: CASSTTAGWQGYGYTF
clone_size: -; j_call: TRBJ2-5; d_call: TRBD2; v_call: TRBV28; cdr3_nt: TGTGCCAGCAGGGGGACTAGCGGGGAGACCCAGTACTTC; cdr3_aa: CASRGTSGETQYF
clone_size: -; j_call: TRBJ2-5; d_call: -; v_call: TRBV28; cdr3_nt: TGTGCCAGCAGTTTAATCGGGGTGGGACAAGAGACCCAGTACTTC; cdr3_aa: CASSLIGVGQETQYF
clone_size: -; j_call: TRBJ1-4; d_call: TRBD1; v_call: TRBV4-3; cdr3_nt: TGCGCCAGCAGCCAAGTCACAGGGGGGGGCAATGAAAAACTGTTTTTT; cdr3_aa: CASSQVTGGGNEKLFF
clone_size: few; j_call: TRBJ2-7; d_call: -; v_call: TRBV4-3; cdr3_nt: TGCGCCAGCAGCCAATCGAACAGGGTGGGGTCCTACGAGCAGTACTTC; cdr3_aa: CASSQSNRVGSYEQYF
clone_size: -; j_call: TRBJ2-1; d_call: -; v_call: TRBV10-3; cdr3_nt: TGTGCCATCAGTGAACTAACTACCGGCGATGAGCAGTTCTTC; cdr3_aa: CAISELTTGDEQFF
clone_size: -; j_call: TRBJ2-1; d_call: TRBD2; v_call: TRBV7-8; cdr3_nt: TGTGCCAGCAGCGTAACCGGGACTACCTACAATGAGCAGTTCTTC; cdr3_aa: CASSVTGTTYNEQFF
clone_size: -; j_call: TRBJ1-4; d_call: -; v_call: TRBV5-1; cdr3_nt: TGCGCCAGCAGCTTGCAGGGCAGCAGTGACGAAAAACTGTTTTTT; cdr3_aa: CASSLQGSSDEKLFF
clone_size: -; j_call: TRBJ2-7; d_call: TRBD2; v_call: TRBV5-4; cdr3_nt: TGTGCCAGCAGAGCGCAGACTAGCGGGAGTTACGAGCAGTACTTC; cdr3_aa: CASRAQTSGSYEQYF
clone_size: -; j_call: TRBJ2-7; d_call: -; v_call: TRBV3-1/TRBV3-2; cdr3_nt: TGTGCCAGCAGCCACTCCGGCCAGGGCGGTCCTAGTACGTCTTTCTTC; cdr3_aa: CASSHSGQGGPSTSFF
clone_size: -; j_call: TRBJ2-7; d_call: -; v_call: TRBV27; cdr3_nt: TGTGCCAGCAGTTTTTTGGGCCCGGAGGTCCACGAGCAGTACTTC; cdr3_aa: CASSFLGPEVHEQYF
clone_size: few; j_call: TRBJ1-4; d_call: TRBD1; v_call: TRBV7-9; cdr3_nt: TGTGCCAGCAGCTTTCTTAGTGGACAGGGCCTTGAAAAACTGTTTTTT; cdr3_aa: CASSFLSGQGLEKLFF
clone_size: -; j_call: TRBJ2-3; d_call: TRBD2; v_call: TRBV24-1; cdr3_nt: TGTGCCACCAGTGATTTGGGCGGGAGCGGCACAGATACGCAGTATTTT; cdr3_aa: CATSDLGGSGTDTQYF
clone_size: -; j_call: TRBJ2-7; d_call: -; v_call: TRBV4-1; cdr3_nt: TGCGCCAGCAGCCGAGCGTTCCGCTACGAGCAGTACTTC; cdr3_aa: CASSRAFRYEQYF
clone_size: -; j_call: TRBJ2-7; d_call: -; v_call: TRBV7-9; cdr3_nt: TGTGCCAGCACCATATCGGATGGGTCAGGTCTATACTTC; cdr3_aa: CASTISDGSGLYF
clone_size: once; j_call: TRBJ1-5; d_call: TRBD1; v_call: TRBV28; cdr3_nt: TGTGCCAGCAGTTTTACAGGGGGAGCCTATAATAGCAATCAGCCCCAGCATTTT; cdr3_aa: CASSFTGGAYNSNQPQHF
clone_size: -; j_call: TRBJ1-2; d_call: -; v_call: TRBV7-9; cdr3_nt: TGTGCCAGCAGCTTGGGGCGGAACTATGGCTACACCTTC; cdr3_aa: CASSLGRNYGYTF
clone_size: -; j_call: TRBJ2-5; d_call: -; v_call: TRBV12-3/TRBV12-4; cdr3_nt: TGTGCCAGCAGGAATAGTAGAGAGACCCAGTACTTC; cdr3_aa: CASRNSRETQYF
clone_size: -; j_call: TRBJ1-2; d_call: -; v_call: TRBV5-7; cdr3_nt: TGTGCCAGCAGCTTGGCAGGGTGCTACGGATGGGCTAACTATGGCTACACCTTC; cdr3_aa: CASSLAGCYGWANYGYTF
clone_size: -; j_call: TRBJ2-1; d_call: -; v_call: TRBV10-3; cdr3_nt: TGTGCCGCCAGGTCCTACAATGAGCAGTTCTTC; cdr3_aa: CAARSYNEQFF
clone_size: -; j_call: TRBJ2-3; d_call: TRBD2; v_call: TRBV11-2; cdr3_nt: TGTGCCAGCGGGGGACTAGCGGGAGGGTCAGATACGCAGTATTTT; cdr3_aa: CASGGLAGGSDTQYF
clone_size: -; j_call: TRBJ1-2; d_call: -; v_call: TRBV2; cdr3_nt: TGTGCCAGCATTCCCCCATGGGCAGGGCGCTATGGCTACACCTTC; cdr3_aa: CASIPPWAGRYGYTF
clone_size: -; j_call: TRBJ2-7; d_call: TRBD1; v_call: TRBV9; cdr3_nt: TGTGCCAGCAGCGTCGGACAGGAGTCTGACGAGCAGTACTTC; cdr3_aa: CASSVGQESDEQYF
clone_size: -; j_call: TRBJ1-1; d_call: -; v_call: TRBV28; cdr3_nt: TGTGCCAGCGGAGGCTATCCGGAAGCTTTCTTT; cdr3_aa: CASGGYPEAFF
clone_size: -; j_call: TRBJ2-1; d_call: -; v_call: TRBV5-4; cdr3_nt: TGTGCCAGCAGCCCGAAGGGAGCGGCTAGCTCCTACAATGAGCAGTTCTTC; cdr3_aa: CASSPKGAASSYNEQFF
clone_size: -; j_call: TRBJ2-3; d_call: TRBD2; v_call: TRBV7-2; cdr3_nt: TGTGCCAGCAGCTACGCGGGGGGAATCACAGATACGCAGTATTTT; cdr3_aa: CASSYAGGITDTQYF
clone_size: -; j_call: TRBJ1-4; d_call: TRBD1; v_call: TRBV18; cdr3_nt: TGTGCCAGCTCACCACCCACAGGGGGTGAAAAACTGTTTTTT; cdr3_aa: CASSPPTGGEKLFF
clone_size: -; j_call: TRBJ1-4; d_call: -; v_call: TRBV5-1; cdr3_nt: TGCGCCAGCAATTATGGGCAGAATGAAAAACTGTTTTTT; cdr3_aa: CASNYGQNEKLFF
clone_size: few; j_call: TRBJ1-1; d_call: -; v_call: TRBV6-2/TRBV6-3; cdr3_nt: TGTGCCAGCAGTTGGGGGCCGGCCGAGACTGAAGCTTTCTTT; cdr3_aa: CASSWGPAETEAFF
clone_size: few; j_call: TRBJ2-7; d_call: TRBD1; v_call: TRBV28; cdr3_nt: TGTGCCAGCAGTTCAAACAGGGGGACAGGGGGCTCCTACGAGCAGTACTTC; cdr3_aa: CASSSNRGTGGSYEQYF
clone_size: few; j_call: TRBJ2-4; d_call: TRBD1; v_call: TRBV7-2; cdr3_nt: TGTGCCAGCAGACCAACAGGGGGCGCGGGCAAAAACATTCAGTACTTC; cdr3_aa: CASRPTGGAGKNIQYF
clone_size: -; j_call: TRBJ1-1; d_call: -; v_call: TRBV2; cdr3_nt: TGTGCCAGCAGTTATCGAAGGGGTACTGAAGCTTTCTTT; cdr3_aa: CASSYRRGTEAFF
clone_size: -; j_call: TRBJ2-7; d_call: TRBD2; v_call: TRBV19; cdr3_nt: TGTGCCAGTAGTATAGATGGTCCCTCTAGCGGGAGGGCATACGAGCAGTACTTC; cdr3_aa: CASSIDGPSSGRAYEQYF
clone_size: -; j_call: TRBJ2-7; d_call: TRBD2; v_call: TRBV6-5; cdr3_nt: TGTGCCAGCAGACCCAGACTAGCGGGGGGCTACGAGCAGTACTTC; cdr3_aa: CASRPRLAGGYEQYF
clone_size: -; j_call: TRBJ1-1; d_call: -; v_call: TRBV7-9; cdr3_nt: TGTGCCAGCAGCTTAGTTTCGGGGTTCACTGAAGCTTTCTTT; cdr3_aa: CASSLVSGFTEAFF
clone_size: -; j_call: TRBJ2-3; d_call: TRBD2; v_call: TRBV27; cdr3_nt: TGTGCCAGCAGTAGCGGGAGGAGTCACACAGATACGCAGTATTTT; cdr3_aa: CASSSGRSHTDTQYF